This T cell receptor (beta chain) is drawn from a study of cytomegalovirus exposure and HLA in healthy donors. Study-wide findings and caveats: For most TCR beta V segments, an earlier analysis put the productive rate at about 90% or about 30% of the time. Within a later analysis, the majority of CMV-associated TCR beta chains appeared HLA-restricted. The study dropped some indistinguishable V segments, TRBV6-2 and TRBV6-3 among them.

Of note for this clone: Antigen specificity is unknown.

CDR1 and CDR2 (germline): SGHVS, FNYEAQ. This CDR3 contains 16 residues. V trimming: 2 bases; J trimming: 5 bases; junction bases outside the gene matches: 9. The PCR ran on 60 Vbeta and 13 Jbeta primers. Sequencing was performed with immunoSEQ multiplex PCR; in TCRdb, only in-frame clones are kept and a portion is missing. The sample holds about 180,000 clones; over 70% are singletons and the top ten take more than 1.4%. The TCR comes from a man between 18 and 35 years old in good health and CMV-seronegative. Sequenced: PBMCs. The chain combines TRBV7-6 with TRBJ2-5, with 9 bases aligning to TRBD2. The CDR3 reads CASSLHSGSGLETQYF. DNA of the CDR3: TGTGCCAGCAGCTTACATAGCGGGAGCGGTCTGGAGACCCAGTACTTC.